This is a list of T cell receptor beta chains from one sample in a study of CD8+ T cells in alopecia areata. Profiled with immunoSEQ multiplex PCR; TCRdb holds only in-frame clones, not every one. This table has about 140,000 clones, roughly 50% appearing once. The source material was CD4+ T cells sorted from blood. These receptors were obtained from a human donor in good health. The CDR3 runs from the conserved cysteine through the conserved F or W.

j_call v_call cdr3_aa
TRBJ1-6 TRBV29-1 CSVTEGRENSPLHF
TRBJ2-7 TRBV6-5 CASRETSGRGYEQYF
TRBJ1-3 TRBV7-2 CASRFLDTIYF
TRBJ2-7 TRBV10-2 CASRDGSGRMNEQYF
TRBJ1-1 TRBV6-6 CASQQGLEAFF
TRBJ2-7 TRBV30 CAWSASQGAYEQYF
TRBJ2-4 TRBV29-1 CSVAQMRGRGIQYF
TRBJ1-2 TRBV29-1 CSTLEGSRYNGYTF
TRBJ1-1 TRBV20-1 CSAALQGRVYF
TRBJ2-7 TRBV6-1 CASTPLAGASYEQYF
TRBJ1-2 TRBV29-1 CSVESGTGGYGYTF
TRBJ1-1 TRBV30 CASSAGGARAAFF
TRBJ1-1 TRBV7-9 CASSYGGSTEAFF
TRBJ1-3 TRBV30 CAWTPWGSGNTIYF
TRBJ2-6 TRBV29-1 CSVAGTGANVLTF
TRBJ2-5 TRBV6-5 CASSPSRETQYF
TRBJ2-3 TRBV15 CATSRDGTMYHTQYF
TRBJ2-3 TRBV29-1 CSVDLYGSSGDTQYF
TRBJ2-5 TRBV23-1 CASSGSETQYF
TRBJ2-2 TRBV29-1 CSVGWLAGGPGTGELFF
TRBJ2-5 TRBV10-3 CAISDGEETQYF
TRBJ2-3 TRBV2 CASSEALTSGRLLNF
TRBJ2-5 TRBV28 CASSSPFGGEETQYF
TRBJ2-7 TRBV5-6 CASSLRDTTYEQYF
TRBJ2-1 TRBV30 CAWSGTSRGNEQFF
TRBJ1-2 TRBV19 CASRRDKNYGYTF
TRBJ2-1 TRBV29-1 CSVLDRPGDEQFF
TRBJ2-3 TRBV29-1 CSVSVAGGLDTQYF
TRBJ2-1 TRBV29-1 CSVRPGRVTNEQFF
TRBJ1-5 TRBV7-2 CASRRTGSLSNQPQHF
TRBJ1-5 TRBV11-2 CASSPDVFNQPQHF
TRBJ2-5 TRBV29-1 CSASREQETQYF
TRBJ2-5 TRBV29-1 CSGRTSGGETQYF
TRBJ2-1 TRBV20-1 CSASSTREQFF
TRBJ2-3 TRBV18 CASSPGQGTDTQYF
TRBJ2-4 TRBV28 CASSFSRREDIQYF
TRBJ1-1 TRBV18 CASSQRDISLTEAFF
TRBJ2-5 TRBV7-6 CASSREGAALETQYF
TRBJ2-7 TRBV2 CATSRPYEQYF
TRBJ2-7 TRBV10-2 CASSGTSNASILRAYEQYF
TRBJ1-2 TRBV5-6 CASSLGKAGYTF
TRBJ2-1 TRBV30 CAWSKAGTAYNEQFF
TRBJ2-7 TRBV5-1 CASKWGTSGLSYEQYF
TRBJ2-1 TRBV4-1 CASSQPGTEFNEQFF
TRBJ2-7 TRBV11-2 CASSPQGARYEQYF
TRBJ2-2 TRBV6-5 CASSYIPRTNTGELFF
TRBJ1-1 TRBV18 CASSPPQGPNTEAFF
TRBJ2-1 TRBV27 CASSRLASNEQFF